Given below is one T cell receptor beta chain in context. The source of the sample is a study of cytomegalovirus exposure and HLA in healthy donors. In the PCR, 60 Vbeta and 13 Jbeta primers were used. Sequencing was performed with immunoSEQ multiplex PCR; in TCRdb, only in-frame clones are kept and a portion is missing. The sample records 120,000 or so clones, over 70% being singletons. The CDR3 loop spans 13 amino acids. The germline V and J ends were trimmed by 5 bases and 5 bases, with 10 bases remaining between them. Per the germline V gene, CDR1 is KGHSH and CDR2 is LQKENI. What was sequenced was PBMCs. The chain uses TRBV18 and TRBJ1-5; D is unresolved. This clonotype was obtained from a woman in her forties or fifties in good health and CMV-seropositive. CDR3 in DNA: TGTGCCAGCTCAAATTTAAGAGATCAGCCCCAGCATTTT. Its protein is CASSNLRDQPQHF.